The rows below give T cell receptor beta chains drawn from one sample of a study of blood T cell repertoires in COVID-19. Generated by immunoSEQ multiplex PCR, the TCRdb table keeps only in-frame clones and is missing some. The sample lists about 440,000 clones; around 89% were seen once. The sequenced material came from peripheral blood. The receptor source for this set is a woman aged 25 to 45 with acute or convalescent COVID-19. Both conserved end residues are part of each CDR3. Fields, in order: V gene, CDR3 protein.

v_gene: TRBV7-8; CDR3aa: CASSLERGLAGELFF
v_gene: TRBV6-6; CDR3aa: CASTDSGYSYEQYF
v_gene: TRBV5-1; CDR3aa: CASSTLGTEAFF
v_gene: TRBV5-5; CDR3aa: CASSLVGLDYGYTF
v_gene: TRBV30; CDR3aa: CAWRVSGGRTDTQYF
v_gene: TRBV11-3; CDR3aa: CASSFVTPNSYEQYF
v_gene: TRBV28; CDR3aa: CASRQGAGQPQHF
v_gene: TRBV27; CDR3aa: CASSFGRAYEQYF
v_gene: TRBV7-2; CDR3aa: CASSLAGQRSNSPLHF
v_gene: TRBV4-1; CDR3aa: CASSQGLAGRDTQYF
v_gene: TRBV5-4; CDR3aa: CASSSGPTGVYEQYF
v_gene: TRBV10-2; CDR3aa: CASSHPGTQRGETQYF
v_gene: TRBV6-5; CDR3aa: CASSQAWQEETQYF
v_gene: TRBV5-1; CDR3aa: CASRWTGGIDEQYF
v_gene: TRBV19; CDR3aa: CASSMTDGVDTQYF
v_gene: TRBV5-4; CDR3aa: CASSLAGGRPQHF
v_gene: TRBV5-1; CDR3aa: CASSLTGSNTEAFF
v_gene: TRBV28; CDR3aa: CASTQGGYGYTF
v_gene: TRBV9; CDR3aa: CASSPTPLGGKPGELFF
v_gene: TRBV29-1; CDR3aa: CSVPPGEGYNEQFF
v_gene: TRBV9; CDR3aa: CASSSERQVPGYTF
v_gene: TRBV15; CDR3aa: CATSRGPPRLSTEAFF
v_gene: TRBV5-4; CDR3aa: CASSLAGQAHEQYF
v_gene: TRBV7-9; CDR3aa: CASSPGGTDSYNEQFF
v_gene: TRBV27; CDR3aa: CASSLAGGLAYEQYF
v_gene: TRBV27; CDR3aa: CASSPSRDRVRYGYTF
v_gene: TRBV9; CDR3aa: CASSVRDRGWYEQYF
v_gene: TRBV4-1; CDR3aa: CASSPRGGEKTVNGYTF
v_gene: TRBV5-6; CDR3aa: CASSGKGPPLHF
v_gene: TRBV5-1; CDR3aa: CASSSSLSGTGELFF